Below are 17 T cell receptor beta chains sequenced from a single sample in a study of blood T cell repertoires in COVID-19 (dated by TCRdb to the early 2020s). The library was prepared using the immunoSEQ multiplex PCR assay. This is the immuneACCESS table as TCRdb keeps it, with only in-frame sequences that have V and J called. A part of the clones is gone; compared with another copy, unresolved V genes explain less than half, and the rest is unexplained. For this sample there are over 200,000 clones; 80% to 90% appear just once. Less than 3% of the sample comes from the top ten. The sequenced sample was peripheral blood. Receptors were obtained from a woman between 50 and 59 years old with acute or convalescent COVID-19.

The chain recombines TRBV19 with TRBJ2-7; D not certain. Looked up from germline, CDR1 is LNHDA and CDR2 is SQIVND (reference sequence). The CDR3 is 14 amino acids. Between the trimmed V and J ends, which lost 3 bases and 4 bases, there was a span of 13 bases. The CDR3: CASSMARGSYEQYF. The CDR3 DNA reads TGTGCCAGTAGTATGGCAAGAGGAAGTTACGAGCAGTACTTC.

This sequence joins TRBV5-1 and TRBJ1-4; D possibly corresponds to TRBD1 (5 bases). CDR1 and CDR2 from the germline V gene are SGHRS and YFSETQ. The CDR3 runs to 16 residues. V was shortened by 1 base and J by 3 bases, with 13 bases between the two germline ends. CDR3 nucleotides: TGCGCCAGCAGCTTGAGACAGACGGGAGCTAATGAAAAACTGTTTTTT. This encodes CASSLRQTGANEKLFF.

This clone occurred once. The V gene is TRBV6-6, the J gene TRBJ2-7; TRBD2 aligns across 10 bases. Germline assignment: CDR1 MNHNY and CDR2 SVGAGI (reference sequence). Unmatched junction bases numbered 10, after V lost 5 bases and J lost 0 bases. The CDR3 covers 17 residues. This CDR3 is CASSPTFSSGSSYEQYF. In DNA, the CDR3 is TGTGCCAGCAGTCCCACCTTTTCTAGCGGGAGCTCCTACGAGCAGTACTTC.

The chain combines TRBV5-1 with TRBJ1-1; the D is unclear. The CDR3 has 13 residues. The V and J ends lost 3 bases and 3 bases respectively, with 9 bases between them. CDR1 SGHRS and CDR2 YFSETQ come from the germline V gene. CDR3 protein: CASSYTQDTEAFF. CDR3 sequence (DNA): TGCGCCAGCAGCTATACCCAGGACACTGAAGCTTTCTTT.

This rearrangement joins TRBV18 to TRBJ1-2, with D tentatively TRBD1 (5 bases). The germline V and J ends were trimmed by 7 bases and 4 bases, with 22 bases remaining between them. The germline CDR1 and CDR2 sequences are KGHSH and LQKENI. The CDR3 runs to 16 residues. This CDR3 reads CASFDSQPLHRYGYTF. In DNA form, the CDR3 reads TGTGCCAGCTTCGACAGCCAGCCCCTACACCGCTATGGCTACACCTTC.

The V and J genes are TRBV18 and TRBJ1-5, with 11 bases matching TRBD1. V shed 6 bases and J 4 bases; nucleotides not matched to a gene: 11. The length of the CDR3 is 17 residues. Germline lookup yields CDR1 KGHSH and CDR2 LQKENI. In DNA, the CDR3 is TGTGCCAGCTCTCCCTTTGGTGGGACAGGGGGGAATCAGCCCCAGCATTTT. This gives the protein CASSPFGGTGGNQPQHF. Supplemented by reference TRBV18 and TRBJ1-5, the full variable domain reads NAGVMQNPRHLVRRRGQEARLRCSPMKGHSHVYWYRQLPEEGLKFMVYLQKENIIDESGMPKERFSAEFPKEGPSILRIQQVVRGDSAAYFCASSPFGGTGGNQPQHFGDGTRLSIL.

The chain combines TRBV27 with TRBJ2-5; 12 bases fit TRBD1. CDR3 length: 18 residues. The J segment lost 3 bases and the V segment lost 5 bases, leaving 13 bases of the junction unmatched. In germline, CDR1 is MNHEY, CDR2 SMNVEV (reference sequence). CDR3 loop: CASSARDGTGGEEETQYF. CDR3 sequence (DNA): TGTGCCAGCAGTGCGAGAGACGGGACAGGGGGCGAGGAAGAGACCCAGTACTTC.

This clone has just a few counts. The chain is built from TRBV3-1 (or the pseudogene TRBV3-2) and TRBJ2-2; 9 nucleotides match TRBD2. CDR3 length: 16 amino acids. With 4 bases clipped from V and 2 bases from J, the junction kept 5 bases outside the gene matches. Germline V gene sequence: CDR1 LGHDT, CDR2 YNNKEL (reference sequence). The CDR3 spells CASSPQTSGNTGELFF. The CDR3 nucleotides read TGTGCCAGCAGCCCCCAGACTAGCGGCAACACCGGGGAGCTGTTTTTT.

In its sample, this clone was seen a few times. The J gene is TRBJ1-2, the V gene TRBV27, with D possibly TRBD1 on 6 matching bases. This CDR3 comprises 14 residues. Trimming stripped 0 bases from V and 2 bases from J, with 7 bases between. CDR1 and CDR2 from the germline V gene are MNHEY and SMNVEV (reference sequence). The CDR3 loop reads CASSLSGGNYGYTF. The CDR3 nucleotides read TGTGCCAGCAGTTTATCAGGGGGAAACTATGGCTACACCTTC.

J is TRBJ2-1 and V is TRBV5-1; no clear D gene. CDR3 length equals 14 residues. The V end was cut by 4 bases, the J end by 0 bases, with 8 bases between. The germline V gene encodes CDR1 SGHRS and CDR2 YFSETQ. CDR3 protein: CASSPGGSYNEQFF. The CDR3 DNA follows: TGCGCCAGCAGCCCGGGTGGCTCCTACAATGAGCAGTTCTTC.

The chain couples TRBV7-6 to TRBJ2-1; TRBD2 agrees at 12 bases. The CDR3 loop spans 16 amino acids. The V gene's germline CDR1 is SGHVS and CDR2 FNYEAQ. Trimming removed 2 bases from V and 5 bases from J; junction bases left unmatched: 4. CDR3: CASSLLLAGGDNEQFF. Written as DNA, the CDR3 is TGTGCCAGCAGCTTACTGCTAGCGGGAGGGGACAATGAGCAGTTCTTC.

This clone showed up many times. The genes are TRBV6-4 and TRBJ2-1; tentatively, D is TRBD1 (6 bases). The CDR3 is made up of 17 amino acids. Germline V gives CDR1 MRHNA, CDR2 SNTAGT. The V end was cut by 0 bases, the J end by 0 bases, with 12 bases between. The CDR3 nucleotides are TGTGCCAGCAGTGACTCAGGGGTAGGGGGCTCCTACAATGAGCAGTTCTTC. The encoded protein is CASSDSGVGGSYNEQFF.

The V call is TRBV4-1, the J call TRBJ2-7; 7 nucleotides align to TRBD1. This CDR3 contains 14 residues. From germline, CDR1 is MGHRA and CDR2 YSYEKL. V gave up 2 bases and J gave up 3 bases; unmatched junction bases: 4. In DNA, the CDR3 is TGCGCCAGCAGCCAACCTAGGGACAGCTACGAGCAGTACTTC. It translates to CASSQPRDSYEQYF.

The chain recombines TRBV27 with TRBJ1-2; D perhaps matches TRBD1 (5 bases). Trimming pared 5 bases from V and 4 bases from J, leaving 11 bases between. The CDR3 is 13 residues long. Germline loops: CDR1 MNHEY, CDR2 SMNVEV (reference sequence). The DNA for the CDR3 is TGTGCCAGCAGTCCAGACAGTACCTATGGCTACACCTTC. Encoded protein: CASSPDSTYGYTF.

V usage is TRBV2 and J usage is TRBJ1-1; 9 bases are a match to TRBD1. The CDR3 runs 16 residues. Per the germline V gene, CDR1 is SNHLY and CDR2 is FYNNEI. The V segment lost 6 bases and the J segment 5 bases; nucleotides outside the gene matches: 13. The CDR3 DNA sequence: TGTGCCAGCAGGCGAGACAGGGGGGTCTATTGGACTGAAGCTTTCTTT. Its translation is CASRRDRGVYWTEAFF.

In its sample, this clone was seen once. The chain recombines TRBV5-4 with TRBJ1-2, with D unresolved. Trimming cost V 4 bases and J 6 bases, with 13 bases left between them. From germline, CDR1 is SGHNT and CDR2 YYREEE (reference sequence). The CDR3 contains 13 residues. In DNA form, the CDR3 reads TGTGCCAGCAGCCAACTCGAGGAGGATGGCTACACCTTC. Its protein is CASSQLEEDGYTF.

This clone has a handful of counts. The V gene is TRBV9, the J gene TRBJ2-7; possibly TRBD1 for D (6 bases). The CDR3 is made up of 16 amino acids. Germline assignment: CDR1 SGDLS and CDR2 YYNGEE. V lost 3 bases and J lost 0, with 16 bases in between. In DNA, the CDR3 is TGTGCCAGCAGCGCCTCCAGGGGCGAAAGCTCCTACGAGCAGTACTTC. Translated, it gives CASSASRGESSYEQYF.